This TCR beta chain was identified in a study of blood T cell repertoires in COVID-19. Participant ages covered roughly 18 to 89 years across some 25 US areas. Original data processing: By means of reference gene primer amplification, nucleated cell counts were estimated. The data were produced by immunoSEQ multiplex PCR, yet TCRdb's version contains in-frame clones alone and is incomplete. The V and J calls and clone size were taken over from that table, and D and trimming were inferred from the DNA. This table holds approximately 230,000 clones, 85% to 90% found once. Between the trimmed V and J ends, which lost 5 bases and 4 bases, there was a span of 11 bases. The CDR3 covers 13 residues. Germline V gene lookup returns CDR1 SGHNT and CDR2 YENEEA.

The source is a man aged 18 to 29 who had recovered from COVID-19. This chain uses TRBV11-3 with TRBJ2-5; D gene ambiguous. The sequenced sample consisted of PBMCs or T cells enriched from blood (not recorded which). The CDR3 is CASSPLASETQYF. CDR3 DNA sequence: TGTGCCAGCAGCCCCTTAGCATCAGAGACCCAGTACTTC.